What follows is one T cell receptor (beta chain) and its context. As yet, its antigen is unknown. Profiling relied on immunoSEQ multiplex PCR, and the TCRdb table lists in-frame clones only, not all of them. In the table there are some 690,000 clones, about 90% of which are singletons. The data derive from a study of shared clonotypes between healthy human individuals. General observations from the study: Estimated clonotype richness was generally higher in naive than memory subsets.

The CDR3 consists of 16 residues. Germline trimming cut 5 bases from V and 4 bases from J; bases unmatched to any gene: 5. Germline V gene data show CDR1 as MDHEN and CDR2 as SYDVKM. Donors, healthy HIV-negative adults, lacked recent acute infections or vaccinations. Donors were Caucasian adults residing in Nashville, Tennessee, USA. The chain employs TRBV28 and TRBJ2-1; 13 bases are shared with TRBD2. The clonotype comes from a man between 18 and 35 years old in good health. Some clones in this sample may be carry-over from other donors' samples. Input material: memory CD8+ T cells from PBMCs. Subset specified: CD45RO+ cells pooled with CCR7-negative TemRA cells. The CDR3 nucleotides read TGTGCCAGCAGTGCCCGGGGACTAGCGGGATACAATGAGCAGTTCTTC. Protein: CASSARGLAGYNEQFF.